Listed here are 13 T cell receptor beta chains from one sample, sequenced in a study of blood T cell repertoires in COVID-19. Here immunoSEQ multiplex PCR was the method, and the copy in TCRdb shows in-frame clones only, minus some. The sample includes around 700,000 clones, over 80% seen only once; the top ten take under 0.3%. The sequenced sample consisted of peripheral blood. The receptors derive from a woman between 18 and 30 years old with acute or convalescent COVID-19.

The chain joins TRBV19 to TRBJ2-7, with 8 bases matching TRBD1. J gave up 5 bases and V 6 bases, and 6 bases lay outside the gene matches. Germline CDR1 reads LNHDA; CDR2 reads SQIVND (reference sequence). CDR3 length: 13 residues. The CDR3 sequence is CASSQQGGDEQYF. CDR3 sequence (DNA): TGTGCCAGTAGCCAACAGGGGGGAGACGAGCAGTACTTC.

The genes are TRBV9 and TRBJ2-7; 7 bases align to TRBD1. The CDR3 has 15 amino acids. From germline, CDR1 is SGDLS and CDR2 YYNGEE. The V segment lost 2 bases and the J segment 3 bases; nucleotides outside the gene matches: 8. CDR3 sequence reads: CASSVRVGQLYEQYF. The DNA for the CDR3 is TGTGCCAGCAGCGTCCGGGTGGGACAGCTCTACGAGCAGTACTTC.

DNA of the CDR3: TGCGCCAGCAGTTTTAGCGGGGGGAGCACAGATACGCAGTATTTT. Its protein is CASSFSGGSTDTQYF. The J gene is TRBJ2-3, the V gene TRBV10-1, with 10 bases fitting TRBD2. The length of the CDR3 is 15 residues. After removal of 5 bases from V and 0 bases from J, the junction contained 2 bases not matched to a gene. Germline loops: CDR1 WNHNN, CDR2 SYGVQD (reference sequence).

The rearrangement joins TRBV6-5 to TRBJ1-1; 8 positions agree with TRBD1. The CDR3 is 14 residues long. Germline CDR1 MNHEY, CDR2 SVGAGI. V shed 6 bases, J shed 4 bases, and the junction held 7 bases outside the gene matches. As DNA, the CDR3 is TGTGCCAGCAGCCAGACAGGGGAAGGCACTGAAGCTTTCTTT. Translating it yields CASSQTGEGTEAFF.

The chain employs TRBV9 and TRBJ2-3; 9 positions match TRBD2. The germline V gene encodes CDR1 SGDLS and CDR2 YYNGEE. The J segment lost 0 bases and the V segment lost 0 bases, leaving 11 bases of the junction unmatched. This CDR3 has 19 amino acids. The CDR3 region has the DNA TGTGCCAGCAGCGTAGCTACGGCGGGGGGGCCCCCAAGCACAGATACGCAGTATTTT. As protein: CASSVATAGGPPSTDTQYF.

The rearrangement joins TRBV11-3 to TRBJ2-1; TRBD1 aligns across 8 bases. CDR1 is SGHNT, CDR2 YENEEA, per germline. V was clipped by 1 base and J by 7 bases; unmatched bases: 3. The CDR3 contains 14 residues. CDR3 amino acids: CASSLGGQENEQFF. CDR3 sequence (DNA): TGTGCCAGCAGCTTAGGGGGACAGGAAAATGAGCAGTTCTTC.

The rearrangement links TRBV7-9 to TRBJ2-7; TRBD1 matches 7 bases. Germline-derived CDR1 and CDR2 are SEHNR and FQNEAQ (reference sequence). The CDR3 covers 16 residues. V lost 2 bases and J lost 3; bases outside the gene matches: 10. DNA for the CDR3: TGTGCCAGCAGCTTATTCGGGATGAACAGGGGCTACGAGCAGTACTTC. This encodes CASSLFGMNRGYEQYF.

This chain links TRBV4-3 with TRBJ2-1; 7 bases agree with TRBD2. The CDR3 totals 14 residues. V shed 0 bases and J 7 bases; nucleotides not matched to a gene: 3. Germline V gives CDR1 LGHNA, CDR2 YSLEER. As DNA, the CDR3 is TGCGCCAGCAGCCAAGAAGTCGGGGGGAATGAGCAGTTCTTC. Translating gives CASSQEVGGNEQFF.

The genes are TRBV9 and TRBJ1-2; D remains unclear. Deletions cut 1 base from V and 8 bases from J, with 9 bases between. Germline CDR1 and CDR2: SGDLS and YYNGEE. The CDR3 contains 12 residues. CDR3: CASSVLERGYTF. DNA of the CDR3: TGTGCCAGCAGCGTACTGGAGAGGGGCTACACCTTC.

About this clone itself: Additional DNA sequences in this sample encode the identical CDR3. The CDR3 spells CSVGSSYEQYF. CDR3 nucleotide sequence: TGCAGCGTTGGCAGCTCCTACGAGCAGTACTTC. V and J are TRBV29-1 and TRBJ2-7; D unresolved. The germline gives CDR1 SQVTM, CDR2 ANQGSEA. Trimming took 4 bases from V and 0 from J, leaving 4 bases between them. The CDR3 length is 11 residues.

The J gene is TRBJ2-1, the V gene TRBV5-4; TRBD1 aligns across 8 bases. With 4 bases clipped from V and 7 bases from J, the junction kept 10 bases outside the gene matches. The germline V gene encodes CDR1 SGHNT and CDR2 YYREEE (reference sequence). The CDR3 totals 15 residues. The chain's CDR3 is CASSKGGQGKNEQFF. The CDR3 nucleotides read TGTGCCAGCAGCAAGGGAGGACAGGGAAAGAATGAGCAGTTCTTC.

The chain joins TRBV4-1 to TRBJ2-1, with TRBD2 matching 11 bases. The CDR3 contains 22 residues. Germline lookup yields CDR1 MGHRA and CDR2 YSYEKL. The V segment lost 3 bases and the J segment 8 bases; nucleotides outside the gene matches: 27. This chain's CDR3 is CASSHIRDRLGPLAGVAYEQFF. The CDR3 coding sequence is TGCGCCAGCAGCCACATAAGAGATAGGCTAGGACCACTAGCGGGGGTAGCTTATGAGCAGTTCTTC.

This chain connects TRBV3-1 (or the pseudogene TRBV3-2) to TRBJ1-3; unclear D gene. The CDR3 totals 15 residues. Germline CDR1 reads LGHDT; CDR2 reads YNNKEL (reference sequence). V lost 2 bases to trimming and J lost 7 bases, with 15 bases between them. CDR3 nucleotides: TGTGCCAGCAGCCAATTAGTGGCCAACGGGAACACCATATATTTT. It specifies CASSQLVANGNTIYF.